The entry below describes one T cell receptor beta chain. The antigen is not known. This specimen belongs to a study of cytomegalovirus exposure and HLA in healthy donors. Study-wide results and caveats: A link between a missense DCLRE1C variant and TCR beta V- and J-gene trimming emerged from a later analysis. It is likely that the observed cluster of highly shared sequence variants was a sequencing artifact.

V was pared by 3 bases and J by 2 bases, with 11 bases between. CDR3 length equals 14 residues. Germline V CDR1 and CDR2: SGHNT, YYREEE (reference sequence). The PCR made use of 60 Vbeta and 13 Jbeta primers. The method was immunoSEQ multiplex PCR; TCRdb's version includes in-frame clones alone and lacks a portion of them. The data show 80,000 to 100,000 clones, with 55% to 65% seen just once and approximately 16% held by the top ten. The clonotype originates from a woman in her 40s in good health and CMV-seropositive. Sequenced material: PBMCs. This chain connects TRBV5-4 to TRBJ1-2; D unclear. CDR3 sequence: CASSSEGRNYGYTF. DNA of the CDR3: TGTGCCAGCAGCTCCGAGGGCCGGAACTATGGCTACACCTTC.